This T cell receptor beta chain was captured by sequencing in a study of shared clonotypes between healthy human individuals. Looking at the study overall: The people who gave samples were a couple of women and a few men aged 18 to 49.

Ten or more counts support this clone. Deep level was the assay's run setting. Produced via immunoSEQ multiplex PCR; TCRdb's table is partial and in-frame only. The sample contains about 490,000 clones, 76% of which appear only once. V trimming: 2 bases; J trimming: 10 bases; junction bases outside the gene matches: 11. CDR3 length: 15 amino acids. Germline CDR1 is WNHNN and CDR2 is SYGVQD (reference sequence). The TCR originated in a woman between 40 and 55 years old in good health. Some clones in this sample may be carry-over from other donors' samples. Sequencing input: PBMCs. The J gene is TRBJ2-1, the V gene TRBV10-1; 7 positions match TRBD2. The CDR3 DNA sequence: TGCGCCAGCAGTGAGCACGGGGGGATGACAGCCGAGCAGTTCTTC. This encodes CASSEHGGMTAEQFF.